The clone carrying this T cell receptor (beta chain) has ten or more counts. TCR beta CDR3 region amplification was performed from RNA transcripts. Carried out on the TCR CDR3, a first-round RT-PCR used the HTBI primer set. One entry per CDR3 protein results from TCRdb running MiXCR on the multiplex PCR reads. The data show around 500,000 distinct CDR3 sequences, with about 14% seen just once and about 15% held by the top ten. There are 15 residues in the CDR3. The V end lost 8 bases, the J end lost 7 bases, and 21 bases lay between the germline ends. The germline V gene has CDR1 MNHNS and CDR2 SASEGT. The sample comes from a study of T cells in Graves' hyperthyroidism and ophthalmopathy.

Sequencing was performed on blood. This sequence joins TRBV6-1 and TRBJ1-5, with D possibly TRBD1 on 6 matching bases. The sequence came from a woman aged 40 to 50 with Graves' hyperthyroidism. Here the CDR3 DNA reads TGTGCCAGCGTAACGCACAGGGATTTGGCGCAGCCCCAGCATTTT. Translating gives CASVTHRDLAQPQHF.